This T cell receptor beta chain is drawn from a study of blood T cell repertoires in COVID-19. For the study at large: Material from acute and convalescent COVID-19 was sourced from the United States, Italy and Spain. PBMCs, B-cell-depleted T cells, or T cells were the source of the cDNA or gDNA that made up the material.

In the original processing: Estimation of nucleated cell counts relied on the amplification of reference gene primers. TCRdb keeps only in-frame clones here, not all; method: immunoSEQ multiplex PCR. V, J and clone size derive from that table, while D and trimming were established from the DNA sequence. The sample yields nearly 200,000 clones, about 83% seen once. This clone has only a few counts. Sequencing input: peripheral blood. The receptor's source is a woman aged 70 to 79 with active or convalescent COVID-19.

CDR3 region: CASSLRRQGKETQYF. DNA for the CDR3: TGTGCCAGCAGCCTGCGGCGACAGGGGAAAGAGACCCAGTACTTC. The chain carries TRBV7-9 and TRBJ2-5; the match to TRBD1 covers 8 bases. Germline loops: CDR1 SEHNR, CDR2 FQNEAQ (reference sequence). This CDR3 has 15 residues. The junction had 8 bases not matched to a gene; V was cut back by 5 bases and J by 3 bases.